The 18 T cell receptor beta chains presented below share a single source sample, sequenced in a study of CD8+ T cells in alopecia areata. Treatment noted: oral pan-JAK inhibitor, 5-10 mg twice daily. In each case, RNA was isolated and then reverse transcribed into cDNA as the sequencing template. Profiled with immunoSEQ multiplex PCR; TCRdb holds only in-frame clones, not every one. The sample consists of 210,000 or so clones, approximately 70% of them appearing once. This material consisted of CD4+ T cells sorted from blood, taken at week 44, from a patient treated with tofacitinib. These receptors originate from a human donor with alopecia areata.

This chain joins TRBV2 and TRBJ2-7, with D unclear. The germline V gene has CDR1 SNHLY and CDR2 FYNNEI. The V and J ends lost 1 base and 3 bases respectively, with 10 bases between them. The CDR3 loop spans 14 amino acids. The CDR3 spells CASSEVRPLYEQYF. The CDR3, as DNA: TGTGCCAGCAGTGAAGTAAGGCCGCTCTACGAGCAGTACTTC.

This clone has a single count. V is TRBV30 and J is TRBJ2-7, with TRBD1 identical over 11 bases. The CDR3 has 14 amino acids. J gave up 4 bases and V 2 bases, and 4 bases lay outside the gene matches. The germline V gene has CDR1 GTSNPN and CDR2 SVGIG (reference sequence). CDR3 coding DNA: TGTGCCTGGAGTCCGGACAGGGGGCTTTACGAGCAGTACTTC. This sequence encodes CAWSPDRGLYEQYF. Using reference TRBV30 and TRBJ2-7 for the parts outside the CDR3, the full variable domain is SQTIHQWPATLVQPVGSPLSLECTVEGTSNPNLYWYRQAAGRGLQLLFYSVGIGQISSEVPQNLSASRPQDRQFILSSKKLLLSDSGFYLCAWSPDRGLYEQYFGPGTRLTVT.

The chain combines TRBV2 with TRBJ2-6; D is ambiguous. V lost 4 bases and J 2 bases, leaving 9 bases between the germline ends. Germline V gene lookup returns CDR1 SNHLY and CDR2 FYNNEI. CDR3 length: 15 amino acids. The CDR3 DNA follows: TGTGCCAGCAGTGGAAACGTAGCTGGGGCCAACGTCCTGACTTTC. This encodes CASSGNVAGANVLTF.

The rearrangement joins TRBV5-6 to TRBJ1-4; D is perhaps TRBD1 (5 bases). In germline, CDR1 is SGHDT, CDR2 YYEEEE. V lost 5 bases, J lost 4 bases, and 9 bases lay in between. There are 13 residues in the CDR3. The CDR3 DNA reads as TGTGCCAGCAGTCGAAGGGGTAATGAAAAACTGTTTTTT. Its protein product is CASSRRGNEKLFF.

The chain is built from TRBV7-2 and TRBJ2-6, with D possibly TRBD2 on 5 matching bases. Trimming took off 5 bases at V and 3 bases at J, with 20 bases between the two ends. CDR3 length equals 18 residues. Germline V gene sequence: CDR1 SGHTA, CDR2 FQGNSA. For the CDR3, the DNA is TGTGCCAGCAGCCGCAGAGGAGGCATTGCGGGTGGGGCCAACGTCCTGACTTTC. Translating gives CASSRRGGIAGGANVLTF.

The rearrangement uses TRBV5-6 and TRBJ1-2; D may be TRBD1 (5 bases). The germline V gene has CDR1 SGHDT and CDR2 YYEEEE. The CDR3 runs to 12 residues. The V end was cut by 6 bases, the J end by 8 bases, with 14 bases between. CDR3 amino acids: CASTLRGDGYTF. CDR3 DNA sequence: TGTGCCAGCACTCTAAGAGGGGACGGCTACACCTTC.

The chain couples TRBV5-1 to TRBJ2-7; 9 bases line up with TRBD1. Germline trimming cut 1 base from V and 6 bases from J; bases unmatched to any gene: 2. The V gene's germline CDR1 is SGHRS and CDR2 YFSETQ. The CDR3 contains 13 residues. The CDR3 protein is CASSLTGGVEQYF. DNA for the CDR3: TGCGCCAGCAGCTTGACAGGGGGCGTCGAGCAGTACTTC.

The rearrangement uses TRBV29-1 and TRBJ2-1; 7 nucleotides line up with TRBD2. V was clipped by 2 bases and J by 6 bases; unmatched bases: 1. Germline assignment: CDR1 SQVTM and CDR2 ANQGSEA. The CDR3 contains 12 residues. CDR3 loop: CSVEREGNEQFF. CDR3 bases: TGCAGCGTTGAAAGGGAGGGCAATGAGCAGTTCTTC.

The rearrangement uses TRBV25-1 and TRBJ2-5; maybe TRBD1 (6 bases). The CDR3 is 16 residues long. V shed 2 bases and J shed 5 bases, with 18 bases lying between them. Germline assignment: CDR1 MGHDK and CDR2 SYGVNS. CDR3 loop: CASSEVGRGKKETQYF. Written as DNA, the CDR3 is TGTGCCAGCAGTGAAGTCGGCAGGGGTAAGAAGGAGACCCAGTACTTC.

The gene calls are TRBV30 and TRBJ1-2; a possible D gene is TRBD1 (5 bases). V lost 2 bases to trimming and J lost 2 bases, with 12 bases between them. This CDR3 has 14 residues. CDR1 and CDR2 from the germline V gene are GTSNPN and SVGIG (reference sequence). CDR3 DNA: TGTGCCTGGAGTTACCCCGGGGCAAACTATGGCTACACCTTC. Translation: CAWSYPGANYGYTF. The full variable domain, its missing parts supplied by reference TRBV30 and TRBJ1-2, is SQTIHQWPATLVQPVGSPLSLECTVEGTSNPNLYWYRQAAGRGLQLLFYSVGIGQISSEVPQNLSASRPQDRQFILSSKKLLLSDSGFYLCAWSYPGANYGYTFGSGTRLTVV.

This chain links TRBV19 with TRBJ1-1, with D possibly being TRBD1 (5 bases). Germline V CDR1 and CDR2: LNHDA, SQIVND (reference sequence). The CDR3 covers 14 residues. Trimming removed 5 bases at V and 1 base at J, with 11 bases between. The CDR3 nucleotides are TGTGCCAGTAGTCCACCCGGGGGGAACACTGAAGCTTTCTTT. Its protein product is CASSPPGGNTEAFF. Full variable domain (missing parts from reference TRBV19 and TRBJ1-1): DGGITQSPKYLFRKEGQNVTLSCEQNLNHDAMYWYRQDPGQGLRLIYYSQIVNDFQKGDIAEGYSVSREKKESFPLTVTSAQKNPTAFYLCASSPPGGNTEAFFGQGTRLTVV.

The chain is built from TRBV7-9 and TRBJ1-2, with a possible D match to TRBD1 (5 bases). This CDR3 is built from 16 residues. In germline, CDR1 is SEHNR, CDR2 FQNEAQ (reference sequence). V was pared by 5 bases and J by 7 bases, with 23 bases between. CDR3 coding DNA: TGTGCCAGCAGCCAGGGCCCTGCTCCATCATCCGGTGGCTACACCTTC. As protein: CASSQGPAPSSGGYTF.

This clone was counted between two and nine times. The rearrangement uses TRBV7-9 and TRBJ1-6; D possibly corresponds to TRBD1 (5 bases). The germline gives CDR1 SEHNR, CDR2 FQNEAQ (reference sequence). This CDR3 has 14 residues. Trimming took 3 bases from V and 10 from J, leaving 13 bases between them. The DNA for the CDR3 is TGTGCCAGCAGCTTTCAGGGTCCTAACTCACCCCTCCACTTT. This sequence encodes CASSFQGPNSPLHF.

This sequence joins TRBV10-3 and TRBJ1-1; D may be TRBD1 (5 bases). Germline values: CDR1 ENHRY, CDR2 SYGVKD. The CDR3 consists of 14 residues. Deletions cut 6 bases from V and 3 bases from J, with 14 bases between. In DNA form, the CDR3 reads TGTGCCATCAGGGCTTGGGGGAAGGACACTGAAGCTTTCTTT. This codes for CAIRAWGKDTEAFF.

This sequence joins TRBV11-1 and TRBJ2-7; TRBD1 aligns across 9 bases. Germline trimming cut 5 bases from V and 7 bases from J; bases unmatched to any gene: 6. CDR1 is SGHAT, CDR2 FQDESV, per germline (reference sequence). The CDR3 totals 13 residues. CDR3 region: CASSGDRVGEQYF. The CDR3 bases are TGTGCCAGCAGCGGGGACAGGGTGGGTGAGCAGTACTTC.

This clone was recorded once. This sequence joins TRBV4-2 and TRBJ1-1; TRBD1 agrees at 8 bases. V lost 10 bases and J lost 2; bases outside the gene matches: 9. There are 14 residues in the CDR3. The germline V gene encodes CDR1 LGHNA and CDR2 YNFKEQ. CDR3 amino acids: CATRQGASNTEAFF. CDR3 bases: TGTGCCACCAGGCAGGGGGCATCAAACACTGAAGCTTTCTTT.

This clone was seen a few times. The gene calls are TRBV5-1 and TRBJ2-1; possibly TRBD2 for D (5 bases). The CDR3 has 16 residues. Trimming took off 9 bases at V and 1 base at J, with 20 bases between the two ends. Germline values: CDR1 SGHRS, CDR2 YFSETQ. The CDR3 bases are TGCGCCACTCAATTTGTTGGCGGGTCATCCTACAATGAGCAGTTCTTC. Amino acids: CATQFVGGSSYNEQFF.

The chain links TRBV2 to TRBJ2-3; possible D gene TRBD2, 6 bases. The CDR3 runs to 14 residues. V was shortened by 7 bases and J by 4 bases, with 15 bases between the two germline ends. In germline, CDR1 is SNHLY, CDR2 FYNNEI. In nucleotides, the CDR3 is TGTGCCAGCATGCATTTTACGGGGGCAGATACGCAGTATTTT. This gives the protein CASMHFTGADTQYF.